This paragraph covers one T cell receptor beta chain sequence. Terminally differentiated effector memory CD45RA+ cells were excluded by CCR7 positive selection of CD45RO-negative cells. All donors were healthy HIV-negative adults lacking recent acute infections or vaccinations. The data belong to a study of shared clonotypes between healthy human individuals. Produced via immunoSEQ multiplex PCR; TCRdb's table is partial and in-frame only. This table holds roughly 2 million clones, just under 95% found once. The sequence was collected from a young man in good health. The sample was naive CD8+ T cells sorted from blood.

The DNA for the CDR3 is TGTGCCAGTATAGGCCCCTCCTACGAGCAGTACTTC. It encodes CASIGPSYEQYF. The J gene is TRBJ2-7, the V gene TRBV19; D is unresolved. Deletions cut 7 bases from V and 0 bases from J, with 7 bases between. The CDR3 is made up of 12 amino acids. Germline assignment: CDR1 LNHDA and CDR2 SQIVND (reference sequence).